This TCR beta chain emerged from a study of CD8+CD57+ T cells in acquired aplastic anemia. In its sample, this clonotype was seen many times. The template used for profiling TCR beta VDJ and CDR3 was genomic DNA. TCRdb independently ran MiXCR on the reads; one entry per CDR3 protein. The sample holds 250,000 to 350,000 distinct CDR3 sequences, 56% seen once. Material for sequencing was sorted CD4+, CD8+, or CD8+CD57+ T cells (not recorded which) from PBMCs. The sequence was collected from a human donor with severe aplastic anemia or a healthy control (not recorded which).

The CDR3 reads CASSRQENTEAFF. The CDR3 region has the DNA TGTGCCAGCAGTCGACAGGAGAACACTGAAGCTTTCTTT. The V gene is TRBV7-6, the J gene TRBJ1-1; weak D call: TRBD1 (6 bases). Trimming shortened V by 6 bases and J by 1 base, and 9 bases separated the two germline ends. The CDR3 sequence is 13 residues long. CDR1 SGHVS and CDR2 FNYEAQ come from the germline V gene.